In this sample, the clone carrying this T cell receptor beta chain turned up once. Germline V gene lookup returns CDR1 LGHDT and CDR2 YNNKEL (reference sequence). This CDR3 is 14 amino acids long. V was clipped by 4 bases and J by 2 bases, with 9 bases between them. Libraries were prepared by immunoSEQ multiplex PCR; TCRdb keeps only in-frame clonotypes and omits some of them. The sample holds about 200,000 clones, approximately 90% seen once. The data stem from a study of blood T cell repertoires in COVID-19. Those who participated ranged in age from roughly 18 to 100 years and resided in 20 to 30 US areas.

This sequence originates from a woman aged 25 to 39 who had recovered from COVID-19. The genes are TRBV3-1 (or the pseudogene TRBV3-2) and TRBJ2-1; TRBD2 might be the D (5 bases). Source material: PBMCs or T cells enriched from blood (not recorded which). The CDR3 loop is CASSRTQTYNEQFF. The CDR3 DNA follows: TGTGCCAGCAGCCGGACTCAAACCTACAATGAGCAGTTCTTC.